The 23 T cell receptor beta chains below come from one sample, sequenced in a study of OX40 agonist ivuxolimab in advanced cancers. TCRdb keeps only in-frame clones here, not all; method: immunoSEQ multiplex PCR. Counted here are more than 50,000 clones, 80% to 90% occurring once; the ten biggest clones make up around 1.9%. The sequencing used CD4+ or CD8+ T cells sorted from blood, collected in a trial of the OX40 agonist ivuxolimab. These receptors were collected from an adult with an advanced solid tumor such as melanoma, head and neck, liver or kidney cancer.

V usage is TRBV5-1 and J usage is TRBJ2-1; 8 nucleotides align to TRBD2. J gave up 5 bases and V 4 bases, and 8 bases lay outside the gene matches. CDR1 SGHRS and CDR2 YFSETQ come from the germline V gene. The CDR3 covers 15 residues. The DNA for the CDR3 is TGCGCCAGCAGCCCCGGGGGGGGGCGCGACAATGAGCAGTTCTTC. Its translation: CASSPGGGRDNEQFF.

The V gene is TRBV19, the J gene TRBJ1-4, with TRBD1 matching 9 bases. The CDR3 runs to 15 residues. CDR1 is LNHDA, CDR2 SQIVND, per germline (reference sequence). The V segment lost 10 bases and the J segment 4 bases; nucleotides outside the gene matches: 10. CDR3 protein: CATHTGTGYNEKLFF. CDR3 nucleotide sequence: TGTGCCACACATACGGGGACAGGGTATAATGAAAAACTGTTTTTT.

This clone was observed a single time. This chain joins TRBV2 and TRBJ1-2; D remains unclear. CDR3 length equals 12 residues. Trimming stripped 1 base from V and 5 bases from J, with 5 bases between. CDR1 is SNHLY and CDR2 is FYNNEI in the germline V gene. CDR3 nucleotide sequence: TGTGCCAGCAGTGAAGGGGTGTATGGCTACACCTTC. Its protein product is CASSEGVYGYTF.

The CDR3 nucleotides read TGTGCCAGCAGTTTGGCGGGACAGCTATATGGCTACACCTTC. The encoded protein is CASSLAGQLYGYTF. The chain is built from TRBV28 and TRBJ1-2; 7 bases are shared with TRBD1. V lost 3 bases to trimming and J lost 5 bases; unmatched junction nucleotides: 6. CDR3 length: 14 amino acids. CDR1 is MDHEN, CDR2 SYDVKM, per germline.

V gene TRBV28 combines with J gene TRBJ2-2; TRBD1 aligns across 7 bases. Germline assignment: CDR1 MDHEN and CDR2 SYDVKM. CDR3 length equals 14 residues. The V and J ends lost 5 bases and 3 bases, in that order; junction bases with no gene match: 3. The CDR3 sequence: CASSGQDYTGELFF. CDR3 DNA: TGTGCCAGCAGTGGACAGGATTACACCGGGGAGCTGTTTTTT.

The V and J genes are TRBV18 and TRBJ2-7, with a tentative D call TRBD2 (7 bases). Germline CDR1 KGHSH, CDR2 LQKENI. The CDR3 covers 16 residues. Trimming shortened V by 1 base and J by 5 bases, and 18 bases separated the two germline ends. This CDR3 is CASSPQGGAVVDEQYF. The CDR3 region has the DNA TGTGCCAGCTCACCACAAGGGGGGGCTGTAGTCGACGAGCAGTACTTC.

The rearrangement joins TRBV5-5 to TRBJ2-5; TRBD1 matches at 9 bases. The CDR3 sequence is 16 residues long. V lost 0 bases to trimming and J lost 5 bases; unmatched junction nucleotides: 8. Germline loops: CDR1 SGHKS, CDR2 YYEKEE (reference sequence). The CDR3 loop reads CASSLAGTGSIETQYF. CDR3 DNA: TGTGCCAGCAGCTTGGCCGGGACAGGGAGTATTGAGACCCAGTACTTC.

V and J are TRBV5-4 and TRBJ2-4; D is possibly TRBD2 (5 bases). The length of the CDR3 is 16 residues. CDR1 is SGHNT, CDR2 YYREEE, per germline (reference sequence). The V gene lost 4 bases and the J gene lost 1 base, with 15 bases spanning the gap. CDR3: CASSRGGVEAKNIQYF. CDR3 bases: TGTGCCAGCAGCCGGGGTGGGGTGGAGGCCAAAAACATTCAGTACTTC.

The chain combines TRBV19 with TRBJ2-1, with D unclear. Trimming left V 3 bases short and J 0 bases short, with 9 bases between. Per germline, CDR1 LNHDA and CDR2 SQIVND (reference sequence). CDR3 length: 15 residues. CDR3 in DNA: TGTGCCAGTAGTATCAAAGGCAGCTCCTACAATGAGCAGTTCTTC. Its protein product is CASSIKGSSYNEQFF.

The rearrangement uses TRBV19 and TRBJ1-1, with D perhaps matching TRBD1 (5 bases). V was shortened by 2 bases and J by 2 bases, with 9 bases between the two germline ends. This CDR3 has 14 amino acids. The germline V gene encodes CDR1 LNHDA and CDR2 SQIVND (reference sequence). The CDR3 is CASSIRQINTEAFF. The CDR3 nucleotides read TGTGCCAGTAGTATACGACAGATTAACACTGAAGCTTTCTTT.

This CDR3 reads CASSQVGERGYGYTF. CDR3 DNA sequence: TGCGCCAGCAGCCAAGTGGGGGAACGGGGCTATGGCTACACCTTC. The chain links TRBV4-1 to TRBJ1-2, with D maybe TRBD1 (5 bases). Trimming pared 1 base from V and 4 bases from J, leaving 13 bases between. The CDR3 consists of 15 residues. Germline V gene sequence: CDR1 MGHRA, CDR2 YSYEKL.

V gene TRBV5-4 combines with J gene TRBJ2-7; 12 nucleotides align to TRBD2. CDR1 and CDR2 (germline): SGHNT, YYREEE (reference sequence). V shed 4 bases, J shed 3 bases, and the junction held 5 bases outside the gene matches. The CDR3 extends over 15 amino acids. CDR3 in amino acids: CASSTTSGSFYEQYF. CDR3 coding DNA: TGTGCCAGCAGCACGACTAGCGGGAGTTTCTACGAGCAGTACTTC. Full variable domain (missing parts from reference TRBV5-4 and TRBJ2-7): ETGVTQSPTHLIKTRGQQVTLRCSSQSGHNTVSWYQQALGQGPQFIFQYYREEENGRGNFPPRFSGLQFPNYSSELNVNALELDDSALYLCASSTTSGSFYEQYFGPGTRLTVT.

The V call is TRBV5-8, the J call TRBJ2-7; D might be TRBD1 (5 bases). CDR1 SGHTS and CDR2 YDEGEE come from the germline V gene. V gave up 4 bases and J gave up 3 bases, with 17 bases separating them. This CDR3 comprises 15 residues. The CDR3 DNA follows: TGTGCCAGCAGCCCACTCGGTGCCCAGGGCTACGAGCAGTACTTC. Its protein product is CASSPLGAQGYEQYF.

The chain is built from TRBV27 and TRBJ1-4; no clear D gene. Trimming shortened V by 8 bases and J by 7 bases, and 17 bases separated the two germline ends. CDR1 is MNHEY and CDR2 is SMNVEV in the germline V gene (reference sequence). The length of the CDR3 is 14 residues. CDR3 sequence: CASGSVGVGEKLFF. CDR3 DNA sequence: TGTGCCAGCGGCTCGGTCGGAGTCGGTGAAAAACTGTTTTTT.

This chain connects TRBV7-8 to TRBJ2-2; 13 nucleotides agree with TRBD2. V was clipped by 6 bases and J by 4 bases; unmatched bases: 5. This CDR3 is 16 amino acids long. From germline, CDR1 is SGHVS and CDR2 FQNEAQ. Here the CDR3 reads CASRLGTSGITGELFF. In DNA form, the CDR3 reads TGTGCCAGCAGACTAGGGACTAGCGGGATCACCGGGGAGCTGTTTTTT.

This clone has just a few counts. This sequence joins TRBV7-9 and TRBJ2-7, with D maybe TRBD2 (5 bases). CDR1 and CDR2 from the germline V gene are SEHNR and FQNEAQ (reference sequence). V lost 5 bases and J 0 bases, leaving 17 bases between the germline ends. The CDR3 length is 16 residues. CDR3 sequence reads: CASSPSFRDSSYEQYF. As DNA, the CDR3 is TGTGCCAGCAGCCCCTCTTTCCGGGATAGCTCCTACGAGCAGTACTTC. Combining the CDR3 with reference TRBV7-9 and TRBJ2-7 gives the whole variable domain DTGVSQNPRHKITKRGQNVTFRCDPISEHNRLYWYRQTLGQGPEFLTYFQNEAQLEKSRLLSDRFSAERPKGSFSTLEIQRTEQGDSAMYLCASSPSFRDSSYEQYFGPGTRLTVT.

V usage is TRBV21-1 and J usage is TRBJ2-2; no check of the table's D call, TRBD2, against the DNA was made. TRBV21-1 is classified as a pseudogene. CDR3 length equals 23 residues. CDR3 sequence (DNA): TGTGCCAGCAGCAAAAAGCCCGACCCGAGGACTAGCGGGAGGGCTCCATCTTCGGTTAAGCTGTTTTTT. It translates to CASSKKPDPRTSGRAPSSVKLFF.

The count of this clone is one. The chain links TRBV5-1 to TRBJ1-2; D perhaps matches TRBD1 (5 bases). Trimming shortened V by 4 bases and J by 4 bases, and 14 bases separated the two germline ends. Germline values: CDR1 SGHRS, CDR2 YFSETQ. There are 14 residues in the CDR3. CDR3 nucleotide sequence: TGCGCCAGCAGCCTGGGGACGGAACTCTATGGCTACACCTTC. Its protein is CASSLGTELYGYTF. Supplemented by reference TRBV5-1 and TRBJ1-2, the full variable domain reads KAGVTQTPRYLIKTRGQQVTLSCSPISGHRSVSWYQQTPGQGLQFLFEYFSETQRNKGNFPGRFSGRQFSNSRSEMNVSTLELGDSALYLCASSLGTELYGYTFGSGTRLTVV.

This rearrangement joins TRBV14 to TRBJ2-2; TRBD2 matches at 7 bases. The V gene's germline CDR1 is SGHDN and CDR2 FVKESK. There are 15 residues in the CDR3. The V segment lost 3 bases and the J segment 4 bases; nucleotides outside the gene matches: 5. CDR3 sequence reads: CASSQARGGTGELFF. CDR3 in DNA: TGTGCCAGCAGCCAGGCCCGCGGGGGCACCGGGGAGCTGTTTTTT.

This sequence joins TRBV28 and TRBJ2-5; D call uncertain. The V and J ends lost 5 bases and 2 bases respectively, with 6 bases between them. The CDR3 runs to 12 residues. Germline assignment: CDR1 MDHEN and CDR2 SYDVKM. The chain's CDR3 is CASSPMQETQYF. As DNA, the CDR3 is TGTGCCAGCAGTCCTATGCAAGAGACCCAGTACTTC.

The chain carries TRBV7-8 and TRBJ1-2; unclear D gene. The CDR3 is 11 residues long. The V gene lost 2 bases and the J gene lost 7 bases, with 5 bases spanning the gap. Looked up from germline, CDR1 is SGHVS and CDR2 is FQNEAQ. The CDR3 nucleotides read TGTGCCAGCAGCTTATGGGGTGGCTACACCTTC. Translating gives CASSLWGGYTF.

The chain employs TRBV7-3 and TRBJ2-5; D possibly uses TRBD1 or TRBD2 (5 bases each). V was trimmed by 2 bases and J by 4 bases, leaving 14 bases between them. Germline CDR1 and CDR2: SGHTA and FQGTGA. CDR3 length equals 15 residues. CDR3 residues: CASSLGGAETETQYF. CDR3 nucleotides: TGTGCCAGCAGCTTAGGGGGAGCGGAAACAGAGACCCAGTACTTC. The complete variable domain, with remaining parts taken from reference TRBV7-3 and TRBJ2-5, reads GAGVSQTPSNKVTEKGKYVELRCDPISGHTALYWYRQSLGQGPEFLIYFQGTGAADDSGLPNDRFFAVRPEGSVSTLKIQRTERGDSAVYLCASSLGGAETETQYFGPGTRLLVL.

J is TRBJ2-3 and V is TRBV19; weak D call: TRBD2 (5 bases). V lost 1 base, J lost 3 bases, and 5 bases lay in between. The germline gives CDR1 LNHDA, CDR2 SQIVND (reference sequence). The CDR3 is 13 residues long. This chain's CDR3 is CASSIAGTDTQYF. DNA of the CDR3: TGTGCCAGTAGTATAGCGGGGACAGATACGCAGTATTTT. Looking up the rest from reference TRBV19 and TRBJ2-3 gives the full variable domain: DGGITQSPKYLFRKEGQNVTLSCEQNLNHDAMYWYRQDPGQGLRLIYYSQIVNDFQKGDIAEGYSVSREKKESFPLTVTSAQKNPTAFYLCASSIAGTDTQYFGPGTRLTVL.